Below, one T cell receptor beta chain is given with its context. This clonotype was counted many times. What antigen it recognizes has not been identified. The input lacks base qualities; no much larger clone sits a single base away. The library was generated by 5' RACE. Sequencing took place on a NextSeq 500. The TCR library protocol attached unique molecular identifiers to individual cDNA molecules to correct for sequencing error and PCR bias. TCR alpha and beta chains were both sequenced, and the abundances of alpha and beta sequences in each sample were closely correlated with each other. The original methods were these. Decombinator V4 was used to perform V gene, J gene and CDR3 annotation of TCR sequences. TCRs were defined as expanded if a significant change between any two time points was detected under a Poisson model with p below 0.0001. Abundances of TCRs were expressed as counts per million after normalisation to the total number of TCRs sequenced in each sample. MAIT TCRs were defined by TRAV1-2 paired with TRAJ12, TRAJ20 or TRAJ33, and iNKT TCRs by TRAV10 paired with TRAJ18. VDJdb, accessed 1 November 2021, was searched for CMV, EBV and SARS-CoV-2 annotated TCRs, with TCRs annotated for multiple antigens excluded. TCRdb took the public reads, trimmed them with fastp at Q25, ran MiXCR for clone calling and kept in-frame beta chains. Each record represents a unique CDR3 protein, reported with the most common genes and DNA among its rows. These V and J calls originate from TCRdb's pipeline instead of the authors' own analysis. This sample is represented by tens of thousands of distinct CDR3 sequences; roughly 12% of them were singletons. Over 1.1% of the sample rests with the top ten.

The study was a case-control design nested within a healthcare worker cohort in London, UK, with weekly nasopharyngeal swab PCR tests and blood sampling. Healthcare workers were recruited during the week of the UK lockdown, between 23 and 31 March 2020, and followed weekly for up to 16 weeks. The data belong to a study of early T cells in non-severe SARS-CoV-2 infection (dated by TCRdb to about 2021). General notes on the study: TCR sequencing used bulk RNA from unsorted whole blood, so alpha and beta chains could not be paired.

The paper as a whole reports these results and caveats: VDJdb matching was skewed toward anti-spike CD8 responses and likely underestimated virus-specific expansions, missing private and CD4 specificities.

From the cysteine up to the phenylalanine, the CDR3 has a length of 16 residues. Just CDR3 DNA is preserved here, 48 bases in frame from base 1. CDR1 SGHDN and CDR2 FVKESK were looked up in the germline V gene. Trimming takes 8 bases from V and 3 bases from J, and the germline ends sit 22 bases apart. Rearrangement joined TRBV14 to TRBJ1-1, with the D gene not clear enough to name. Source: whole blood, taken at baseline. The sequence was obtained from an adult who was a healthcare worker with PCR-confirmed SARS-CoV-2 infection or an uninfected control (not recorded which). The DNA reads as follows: TGTGCCAGCGGTGGACCACGACACCCTAAGGACACTGAAGCTTTCTTT. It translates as CASGGPRHPKDTEAFF.